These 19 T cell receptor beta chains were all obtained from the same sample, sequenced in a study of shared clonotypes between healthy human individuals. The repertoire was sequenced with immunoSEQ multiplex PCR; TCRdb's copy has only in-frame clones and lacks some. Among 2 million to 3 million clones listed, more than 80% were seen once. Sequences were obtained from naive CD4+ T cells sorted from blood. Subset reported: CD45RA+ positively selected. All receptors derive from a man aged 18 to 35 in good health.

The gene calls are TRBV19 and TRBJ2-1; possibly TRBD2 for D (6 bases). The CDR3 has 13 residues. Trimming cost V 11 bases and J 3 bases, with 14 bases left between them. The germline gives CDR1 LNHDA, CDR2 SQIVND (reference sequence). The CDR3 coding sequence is TGTGCCGCCCGGGAGAGGGGCTACAATGAGCAGTTCTTC. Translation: CAARERGYNEQFF.

This CDR3 reads CASSLTAGGQETQYF. The CDR3 DNA follows: TGTGCCAGCAGCTTAACCGCAGGGGGACAAGAGACCCAGTACTTC. The V and J genes are TRBV7-9 and TRBJ2-5; 7 nucleotides agree with TRBD1. The CDR3 loop spans 15 amino acids. V lost 2 bases to trimming and J lost 2 bases; unmatched junction nucleotides: 5. CDR1 and CDR2 from the germline V gene are SEHNR and FQNEAQ (reference sequence). Looking up the rest from reference TRBV7-9 and TRBJ2-5 gives the full variable domain: DTGVSQNPRHKITKRGQNVTFRCDPISEHNRLYWYRQTLGQGPEFLTYFQNEAQLEKSRLLSDRFSAERPKGSFSTLEIQRTEQGDSAMYLCASSLTAGGQETQYFGPGTRLLVL.

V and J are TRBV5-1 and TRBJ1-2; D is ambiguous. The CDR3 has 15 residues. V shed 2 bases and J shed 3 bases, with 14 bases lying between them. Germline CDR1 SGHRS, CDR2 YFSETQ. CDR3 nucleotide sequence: TGCGCCAGCAGCTTACCGACGCAGGACTACTATGGCTACACCTTC. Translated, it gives CASSLPTQDYYGYTF.

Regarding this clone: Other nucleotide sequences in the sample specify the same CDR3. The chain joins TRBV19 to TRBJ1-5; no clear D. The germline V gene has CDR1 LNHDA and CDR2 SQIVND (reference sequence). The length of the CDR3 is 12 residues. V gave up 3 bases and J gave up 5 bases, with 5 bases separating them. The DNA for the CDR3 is TGTGCCAGTAGTATTCTCGATCAGCCCCAGCATTTT. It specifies CASSILDQPQHF.

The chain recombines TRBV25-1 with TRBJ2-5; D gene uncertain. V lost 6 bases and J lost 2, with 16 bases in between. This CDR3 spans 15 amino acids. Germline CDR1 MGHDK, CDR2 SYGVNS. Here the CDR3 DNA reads TGTGCCAGCAGCCCCTCGACGGGTCGGCAAGAGACCCAGTACTTC. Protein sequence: CASSPSTGRQETQYF.

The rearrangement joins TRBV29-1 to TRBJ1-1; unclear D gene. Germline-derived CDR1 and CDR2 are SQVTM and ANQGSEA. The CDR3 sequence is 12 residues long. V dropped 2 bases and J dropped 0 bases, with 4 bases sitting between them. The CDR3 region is CSVEQLNTEAFF. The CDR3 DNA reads TGCAGCGTTGAACAGTTGAACACTGAAGCTTTCTTT.

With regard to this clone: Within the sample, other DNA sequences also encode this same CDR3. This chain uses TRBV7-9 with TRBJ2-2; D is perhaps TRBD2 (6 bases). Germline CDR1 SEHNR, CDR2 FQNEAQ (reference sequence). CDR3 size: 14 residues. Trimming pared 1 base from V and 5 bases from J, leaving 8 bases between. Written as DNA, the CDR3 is TGTGCCAGCAGCTTAGTGGGGGGTACCGGGGAGCTGTTTTTT. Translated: CASSLVGGTGELFF.

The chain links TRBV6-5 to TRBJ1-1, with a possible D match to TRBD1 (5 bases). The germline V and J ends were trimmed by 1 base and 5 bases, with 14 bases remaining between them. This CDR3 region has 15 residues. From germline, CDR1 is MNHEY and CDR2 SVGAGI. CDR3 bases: TGTGCCAGCAGTTACTGGGGCAGGGTCAGGACTGAAGCTTTCTTT. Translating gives CASSYWGRVRTEAFF.

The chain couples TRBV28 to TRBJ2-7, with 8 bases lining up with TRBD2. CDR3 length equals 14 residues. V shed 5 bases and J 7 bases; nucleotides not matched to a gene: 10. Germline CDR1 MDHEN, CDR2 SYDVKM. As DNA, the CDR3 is TGTGCCAGCAGTCCACCCCGGGGGGGCAGGGAGCAGTACTTC. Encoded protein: CASSPPRGGREQYF.

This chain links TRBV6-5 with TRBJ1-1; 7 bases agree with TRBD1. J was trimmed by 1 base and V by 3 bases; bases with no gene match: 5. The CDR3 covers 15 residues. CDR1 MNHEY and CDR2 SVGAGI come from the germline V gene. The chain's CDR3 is CASSYSGQPNTEAFF. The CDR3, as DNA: TGTGCCAGCAGTTATTCGGGACAGCCGAACACTGAAGCTTTCTTT.

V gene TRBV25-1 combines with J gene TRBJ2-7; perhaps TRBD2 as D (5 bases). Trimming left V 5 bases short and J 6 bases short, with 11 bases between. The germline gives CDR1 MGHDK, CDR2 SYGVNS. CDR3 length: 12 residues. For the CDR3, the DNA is TGTGCCAGCAGTTTCGGGATTCGCGAGCAGTACTTC. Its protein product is CASSFGIREQYF.

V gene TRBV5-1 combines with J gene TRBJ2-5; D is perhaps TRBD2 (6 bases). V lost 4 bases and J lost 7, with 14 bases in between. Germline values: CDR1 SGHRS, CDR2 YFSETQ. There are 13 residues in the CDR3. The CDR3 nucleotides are TGCGCCAGCAGCGCGGGACGGCAGTGGACCCAGTACTTC. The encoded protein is CASSAGRQWTQYF.

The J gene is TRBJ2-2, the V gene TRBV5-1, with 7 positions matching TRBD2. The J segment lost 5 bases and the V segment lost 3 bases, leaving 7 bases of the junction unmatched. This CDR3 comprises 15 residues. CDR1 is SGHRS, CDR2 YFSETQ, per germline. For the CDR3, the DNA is TGCGCCAGCAGCTACCTGGCAGCGGGGACCGGGGAGCTGTTTTTT. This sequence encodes CASSYLAAGTGELFF.

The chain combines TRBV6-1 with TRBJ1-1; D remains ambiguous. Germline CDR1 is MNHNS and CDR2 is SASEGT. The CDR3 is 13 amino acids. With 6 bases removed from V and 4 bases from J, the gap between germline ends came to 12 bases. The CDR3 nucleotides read TGTGCCAGCAGACCGGCGTTGAGCACTGAAGCTTTCTTT. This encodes CASRPALSTEAFF.

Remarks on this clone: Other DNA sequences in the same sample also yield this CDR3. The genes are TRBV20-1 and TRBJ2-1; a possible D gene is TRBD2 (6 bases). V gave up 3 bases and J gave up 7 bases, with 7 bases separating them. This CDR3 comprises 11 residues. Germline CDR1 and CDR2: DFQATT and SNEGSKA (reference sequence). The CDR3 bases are TGCAGTGCTAGTCGGGGGAATGAGCAGTTCTTC. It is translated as CSASRGNEQFF.

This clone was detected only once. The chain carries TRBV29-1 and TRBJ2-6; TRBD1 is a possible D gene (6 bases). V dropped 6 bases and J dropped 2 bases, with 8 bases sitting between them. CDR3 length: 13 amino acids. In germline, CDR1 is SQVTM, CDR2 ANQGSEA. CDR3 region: CSVQGAGANVLTF. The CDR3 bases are TGCAGCGTACAGGGTGCTGGGGCCAACGTCCTGACTTTC.

The CDR3 region has the DNA TGTGCCAGCAGCAAAAGGGCCAGGGGCGCAGATACGCAGTATTTT. Translated: CASSKRARGADTQYF. V and J are TRBV21-1 and TRBJ2-3; whether TRBD1, the table's D call, matches the DNA was not checked. TRBV21-1 counts as a pseudogene. The CDR3 is 15 amino acids.

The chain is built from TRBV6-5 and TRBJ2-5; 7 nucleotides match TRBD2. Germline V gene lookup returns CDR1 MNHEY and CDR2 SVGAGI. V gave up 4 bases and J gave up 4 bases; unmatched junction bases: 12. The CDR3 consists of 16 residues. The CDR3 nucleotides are TGTGCCAGCAGTTTCGGACTAGGAGTTTCCCGAGAGACCCAGTACTTC. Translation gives CASSFGLGVSRETQYF.

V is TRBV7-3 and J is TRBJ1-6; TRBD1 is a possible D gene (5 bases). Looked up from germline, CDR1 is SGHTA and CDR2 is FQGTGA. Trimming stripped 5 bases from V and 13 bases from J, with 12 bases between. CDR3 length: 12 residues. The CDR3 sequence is CASSLPGLPLHF. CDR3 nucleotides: TGTGCCAGCAGCCTCCCAGGGCTCCCCCTCCACTTT.